This T cell receptor (beta chain) was sequenced for a study of shared clonotypes between healthy human individuals. There were only Caucasian adults among the donors, and all lived in Nashville, Tennessee. Note on this clone: Its antigen is as yet unknown.

General study findings and limits: The donor pool, a small one, limited the genetic and exposure-history diversity represented. Approximately 4.6% of naive CD4 clonotypes were common to a few donors.

Sorted-subset replicate PCR reactions were performed with approximately 200 ng DNA, corresponding to 30,000 to 35,000 T cell genomes. Produced via immunoSEQ multiplex PCR; TCRdb's table is partial and in-frame only. Among a few hundred thousand clones listed, roughly 91% were seen once. This CDR3 comprises 18 residues. J lost 0 bases, V lost 0 bases, and 8 bases had no gene match. Germline-derived CDR1 and CDR2 are MGHRA and YSYEKL. The source material was memory CD8+ T cells sorted from blood. Indicated subset: CD45RO+ cells pooled with CCR7-negative TemRA cells. V is TRBV4-1 and J is TRBJ2-7; 10 nucleotides match TRBD2. The source of this sequence is a man in his late teens or twenties in good health. This CDR3 is CASSQEPIAGGLSYEQYF. CDR3 DNA: TGCGCCAGCAGCCAAGAACCCATAGCGGGGGGACTCTCCTACGAGCAGTACTTC.